This entry lists 7 T cell receptor beta chains sequenced from one sample in a study of cytomegalovirus exposure and HLA in healthy donors. The PCR made use of 60 Vbeta and 13 Jbeta primers. TCRdb's copy holds only in-frame clones and misses some; the assay was immunoSEQ multiplex PCR. The sample has 55,000 to 80,000 clones, about 69% seen once. Source material: PBMCs. The receptors shown here come from a woman in her twenties or thirties in good health and CMV-seronegative.

This clone was seen just once. This chain connects TRBV5-1 to TRBJ2-3; 8 nucleotides align to TRBD2. With 0 bases clipped from V and 0 bases from J, the junction kept 3 bases outside the gene matches. The CDR3 length is 16 residues. The germline gives CDR1 SGHRS, CDR2 YFSETQ. The CDR3 spells CASSLGGTRSTDTQYF. The CDR3 DNA reads as TGCGCCAGCAGCTTGGGGGGGACTAGAAGCACAGATACGCAGTATTTT. The variable domain in full, with the rest retrieved from reference TRBV5-1 and TRBJ2-3, is KAGVTQTPRYLIKTRGQQVTLSCSPISGHRSVSWYQQTPGQGLQFLFEYFSETQRNKGNFPGRFSGRQFSNSRSEMNVSTLELGDSALYLCASSLGGTRSTDTQYFGPGTRLTVL.

The chain uses TRBV11-3 and TRBJ2-7, with 7 bases aligning to TRBD1. The germline V gene has CDR1 SGHNT and CDR2 YENEEA. The length of the CDR3 is 13 residues. V shed 2 bases and J 3 bases; nucleotides not matched to a gene: 1. The CDR3 DNA is TGTGCCAGCAGCTTACGGACAGGCTACGAGCAGTACTTC. This gives the protein CASSLRTGYEQYF.

The chain links TRBV19 to TRBJ2-5; D is possibly TRBD1 (6 bases). Germline assignment: CDR1 LNHDA and CDR2 SQIVND (reference sequence). V shed 5 bases and J shed 1 base, with 11 bases lying between them. The length of the CDR3 is 14 residues. CDR3 region: CASSAGGSQETQYF. DNA for the CDR3: TGTGCCAGTAGTGCTGGGGGCTCCCAAGAGACCCAGTACTTC.

On this clone: At one boundary the junction diverges from the germline segment, which might be a read error. The DNA of the CDR3 is TGTGCTAGCAGCTCCCCCCCGGAGGATACGCAGTATTTT. The encoded protein is CASSSPPEDTQYF. This chain uses TRBV7-7 with TRBJ2-3; D is unclear. The CDR3 is 13 amino acids. The V gene's germline CDR1 is SSHAT and CDR2 FNYEAQ (reference sequence).

The rearrangement joins TRBV6-5 to TRBJ2-4; 7 bases line up with TRBD1. This CDR3 spans 14 amino acids. V gave up 5 bases and J gave up 4 bases; unmatched junction bases: 5. The germline V gene encodes CDR1 MNHEY and CDR2 SVGAGI. The DNA of the CDR3 is TGTGCCAGCAGTACTCCGGGACAGAAAAACATTCAGTACTTC. Amino acid sequence: CASSTPGQKNIQYF.

The V and J genes are TRBV29-1 and TRBJ1-2; 7 bases match TRBD1. V lost 2 bases, J lost 2 bases, and 5 bases stayed unmatched. CDR3 size: 14 residues. Germline V gene sequence: CDR1 SQVTM, CDR2 ANQGSEA. The CDR3 loop reads CSVEPDRVNYGYTF. DNA of the CDR3: TGCAGCGTTGAACCCGACAGGGTAAACTATGGCTACACCTTC.

This chain joins TRBV7-3 and TRBJ2-2, with TRBD1 matching over 10 bases. This CDR3 comprises 15 residues. The germline V gene encodes CDR1 SGHTA and CDR2 FQGTGA. Germline trimming cut 4 bases from V and 6 bases from J; bases unmatched to any gene: 5. In nucleotides, the CDR3 is TGTGCCAGCAGCTCGGGACAGGGGTGGGCCGGGGAGCTGTTTTTT. Translation: CASSSGQGWAGELFF. Based on the CDR3 plus reference TRBV7-3 and TRBJ2-2, the full variable domain is GAGVSQTPSNKVTEKGKYVELRCDPISGHTALYWYRQSLGQGPEFLIYFQGTGAADDSGLPNDRFFAVRPEGSVSTLKIQRTERGDSAVYLCASSSGQGWAGELFFGEGSRLTVL.